The 16 T cell receptor beta chains presented below share a single source sample, sequenced in a study of cytomegalovirus exposure and HLA in healthy donors. PCR employed 60 Vbeta and 13 Jbeta primers. Only in-frame clones appear in the TCRdb table, and some are missing; sequencing was by immunoSEQ multiplex PCR. The data contain more than 140,000 clones, over 60% of them singletons. Specimen: PBMCs. The receptors shown here come from a woman under 40 in good health and CMV-seropositive.

V and J are TRBV21-1 and TRBJ2-7; the table's D call of TRBD1 was not tested on the DNA. TRBV21-1 is deemed a pseudogene. This CDR3 contains 17 residues. The CDR3 DNA reads as TGTGCCAGCAGCAAAGTCCCTCGGACAGGGGCCTCCTACGAGCAGTACTTC. Protein: CASSKVPRTGASYEQYF.

This chain joins TRBV19 and TRBJ1-2; the match to TRBD1 covers 7 bases. The CDR3 consists of 15 residues. Per the germline V gene, CDR1 is LNHDA and CDR2 is SQIVND (reference sequence). V lost 2 bases to trimming and J lost 2 bases; unmatched junction nucleotides: 5. The CDR3 loop reads CASSISGTANYGYTF. Written as DNA, the CDR3 is TGTGCCAGTAGTATATCGGGGACAGCAAACTATGGCTACACCTTC.

This sequence joins TRBV5-8 and TRBJ1-1; maybe TRBD1 (6 bases). V lost 4 bases and J lost 11, with 12 bases in between. This CDR3 region has 11 residues. The germline CDR1 and CDR2 sequences are SGHTS and YDEGEE. The CDR3 DNA reads TGTGCCAGCAGCACCTACAGGGTGGCTTTCTTT. Its translation: CASSTYRVAFF.

This sequence joins TRBV4-1 and TRBJ2-3; 11 bases agree with TRBD2. Looked up from germline, CDR1 is MGHRA and CDR2 is YSYEKL. The CDR3 spans 17 residues. V lost 5 bases, J lost 5 bases, and 12 bases stayed unmatched. The CDR3 here is CASSYVAGGLEGDTQYF. The CDR3 DNA is TGCGCCAGCAGCTACGTAGCGGGAGGGTTGGAGGGAGATACGCAGTATTTT.

The chain joins TRBV10-3 to TRBJ1-2; D might be TRBD1 (6 bases). The CDR3 is made up of 12 amino acids. Germline V CDR1 and CDR2: ENHRY, SYGVKD. Trimming removed 5 bases from V and 4 bases from J, with 8 bases in between. CDR3 nucleotides: TGTGCCATCAGTCCAGGGGCCTATGGCTACACCTTC. Amino acids: CAISPGAYGYTF.

V gene TRBV6-1 combines with J gene TRBJ2-5; TRBD2 matches at 12 bases. The V segment lost 4 bases and the J segment 4 bases; nucleotides outside the gene matches: 4. The germline CDR1 and CDR2 sequences are MNHNS and SASEGT. The CDR3 consists of 15 residues. CDR3 sequence: CASSGLAGGPETQYF. The DNA for the CDR3 is TGTGCCAGCAGTGGGCTAGCGGGGGGGCCAGAGACCCAGTACTTC.

The gene calls are TRBV30 and TRBJ1-2; no reliable D call. V lost 0 bases and J 8 bases, leaving 7 bases between the germline ends. Germline CDR1 and CDR2: GTSNPN and SVGIG (reference sequence). This CDR3 contains 11 residues. DNA of the CDR3: TGTGCCTGGAGTGTATCGGAGGGCTACACCTTC. This gives the protein CAWSVSEGYTF.

The V gene is TRBV7-9, the J gene TRBJ2-6, with D perhaps matching TRBD1 (5 bases). Germline values: CDR1 SEHNR, CDR2 FQNEAQ (reference sequence). CDR3 length equals 15 residues. V gave up 4 bases and J gave up 9 bases, with 16 bases separating them. In DNA form, the CDR3 reads TGTGCCAGCAGCTCAAACCCAGGGATTGTCAACGTCCTGACTTTC. Encoded protein: CASSSNPGIVNVLTF.

V usage is TRBV21-1 and J usage is TRBJ2-4; the tabulated D call, TRBD2, remains unverified against the DNA. TRBV21-1 is a known pseudogene. The CDR3 covers 15 residues. For the CDR3, the DNA is TGTGCCAGCCGTGCTCTGGGGGGAGCCAAAAACATTCAGTACTTC. Residues: CASRALGGAKNIQYF.

This clone was counted between two and nine times. V gene TRBV6-6 combines with J gene TRBJ1-3, with a tentative D call TRBD1 (6 bases). V was cut by 0 bases and J by 6 bases, with 15 bases left in between. This CDR3 contains 16 residues. The germline gives CDR1 MNHNY, CDR2 SVGAGI (reference sequence). CDR3 nucleotide sequence: TGTGCCAGCAGTTACTCGATTCGGACAGTCGCAAACACCATATATTTT. Residues: CASSYSIRTVANTIYF.

The genes are TRBV6-8 and TRBJ2-6; 8 nucleotides align to TRBD2. Germline V gene sequence: CDR1 MNHGY, CDR2 SAAAGT. V trimming: 11 bases; J trimming: 3 bases; junction bases outside the gene matches: 12. The CDR3 is 16 amino acids. CDR3: CARGGREDSGANVLTF. As DNA, the CDR3 is TGTGCCCGGGGCGGGCGGGAGGATAGTGGGGCCAACGTCCTGACTTTC.

The chain couples TRBV5-1 to TRBJ1-1; D may be TRBD1 (5 bases). V lost 2 bases, J lost 3 bases, and 8 bases lay in between. This CDR3 is 13 amino acids long. Germline V CDR1 and CDR2: SGHRS, YFSETQ. The chain's CDR3 is CASSFGADTEAFF. The CDR3 nucleotides are TGCGCCAGCAGCTTTGGGGCGGACACTGAAGCTTTCTTT.

The CDR3 sequence: CASSFRGGVYEQYF. Here the CDR3 DNA reads TGTGCCAGCAGCTTTCGAGGGGGTGTCTACGAGCAGTACTTC. The J gene is TRBJ2-7, the V gene TRBV5-4, with TRBD1 as a possible D gene (6 bases). V lost 2 bases, J lost 3 bases, and 12 bases lay in between. The CDR3 covers 14 residues. CDR1 and CDR2 from the germline V gene are SGHNT and YYREEE (reference sequence).

The J gene is TRBJ2-3, the V gene TRBV4-2, with TRBD2 identical over 8 bases. V trimming: 4 bases; J trimming: 3 bases; junction bases outside the gene matches: 9. The CDR3 totals 16 residues. CDR1 LGHNA and CDR2 YNFKEQ come from the germline V gene. CDR3 protein: CASSRVAGPGTDTQYF. The CDR3 DNA reads as TGTGCCAGCAGCCGAGTAGCGGGGCCGGGGACAGATACGCAGTATTTT.

V gene TRBV4-1 combines with J gene TRBJ2-7, with 7 bases aligning to TRBD1. The germline V gene has CDR1 MGHRA and CDR2 YSYEKL. This CDR3 is built from 17 residues. V lost 1 base, J lost 2 bases, and 11 bases stayed unmatched. CDR3 sequence reads: CASSQAPRGRPPYEQYF. DNA of the CDR3: TGCGCCAGCAGCCAAGCCCCGAGGGGGCGGCCCCCCTACGAGCAGTACTTC.

The V and J genes are TRBV11-2 and TRBJ1-2; TRBD1 agrees at 7 bases. Germline CDR1 SGHAT, CDR2 FQNNGV. The CDR3 is 17 amino acids. V lost 2 bases to trimming and J lost 4 bases; unmatched junction nucleotides: 13. The chain's CDR3 is CASSLRSGVRGAYGYTF. CDR3 DNA sequence: TGTGCCAGCAGCTTAAGGTCCGGGGTCAGGGGGGCCTATGGCTACACCTTC.